The rows below give T cell receptor beta chains drawn from one sample of a study of T cell responses to AZD1222 COVID-19 vaccine. Profiled with immunoSEQ multiplex PCR; TCRdb holds only in-frame clones, not every one. The sample holds some 150,000 clones, about 92% seen once. The source material was peripheral blood, sampled 28 days after the second AZD1222 dose. These receptors were obtained from an adult who received the AZD1222 COVID-19 vaccine. Each CDR3 is given with its conserved first and last residue. D genes are given only for firm matches. Clone size is shown for a subset of rows, as once, few, many or a class of expanded clone.

CDR3 protein	CDR3 DNA	J gene	V gene	D gene	clone size
CASSLGSSGNSYEQYF	TGTGCCAGCAGCTTAGGTTCTAGCGGCAATTCCTACGAGCAGTACTTC	TRBJ2-7	TRBV7-6	TRBD2	.
CASGLAGGTTNEKLFF	TGTGCCAGCGGTTTGGCAGGGGGCACTACTAATGAAAAACTGTTTTTT	TRBJ1-4	TRBV28	TRBD1	.
CASSYLPGTATYEQYF	TGTGCCAGCAGTTACTTGCCCGGGACGGCCACCTACGAGCAGTACTTC	TRBJ2-7	TRBV6-2/TRBV6-3	.	.
CASSSPGTAERESEQYF	TGTGCCAGCAGTTCCCCCGGGACAGCCGAGCGGGAGAGTGAGCAGTACTTC	TRBJ2-7	TRBV28	.	.
CASRALAELQETQYF	TGTGCCAGCAGGGCTCTAGCGGAGCTCCAAGAGACCCAGTACTTC	TRBJ2-5	TRBV7-2	TRBD2	.
CASSPQGLAAGYEQYF	TGTGCCAGCAGCCCCCAAGGACTAGCGGCTGGCTACGAGCAGTACTTC	TRBJ2-7	TRBV5-6	TRBD2	.
CASSRDGPYEQYF	TGTGCCAGCAGTCGGGACGGGCCCTACGAGCAGTACTTC	TRBJ2-7	TRBV12-3/TRBV12-4	.	.
CASSQDIRYEQYF	TGCGCCAGCAGCCAAGATATAAGGTACGAGCAGTACTTC	TRBJ2-7	TRBV4-3	.	.
CASSMGGGDQETQYF	TGTGCCAGCAGCATGGGGGGTGGGGACCAAGAGACCCAGTACTTC	TRBJ2-5	TRBV21-1	.	.
CASSQGGEGSRGFFF	TGTGCCAGTAGTCAAGGCGGCGAGGGCTCAAGGGGCTTTTTTTTT	TRBJ1-4	TRBV19	.	.
CASQKDRTFPYNSPLHF	TGTGCCAGCCAAAAGGACAGGACCTTCCCTTATAATTCACCCCTCCACTTT	TRBJ1-6	TRBV2	TRBD1	.
CASSSSYEQYF	TGTGCCAGCAGTTCCTCCTACGAGCAGTACTTC	TRBJ2-7	TRBV27	.	.
CASSLAGTGIVEAFF	TGTGCCAGCAGCTTAGCCGGGACAGGAATTGTTGAAGCTTTCTTT	TRBJ1-1	TRBV7-9	TRBD1	.
CATSSLTDTQYF	TGTGCCACCAGTTCGTTGACAGATACGCAGTATTTT	TRBJ2-3	TRBV24-1	.	once
CASSVLGEGEAFF	TGTGCCAGCAGTGTACTGGGGGAGGGTGAAGCTTTCTTT	TRBJ1-1	TRBV2	.	.
CASSLASQGNTEAFF	TGTGCCAGCAGCTTGGCGTCCCAGGGAAACACTGAAGCTTTCTTT	TRBJ1-1	TRBV5-4	.	.
CASSKWISWKGPLWSNQPQHF	TGTGCCAGCAGCAAATGGATAAGTTGGAAGGGGCCACTATGGAGCAATCAGCCCCAGCATTTT	TRBJ1-5	TRBV21-1	.	.
CASSLPPAGGPNEQFF	TGTGCCAGCAGCTTGCCCCCGGCAGGGGGCCCCAATGAGCAGTTCTTC	TRBJ2-1	TRBV5-4	TRBD1	.
CASTVWGNTGELFF	TGTGCCAGCACCGTCTGGGGGAACACCGGGGAGCTGTTTTTT	TRBJ2-2	TRBV5-4	.	few
CAWSPPDLLYNEQFF	TGTGCCTGGAGTCCCCCGGACCTCCTCTACAATGAGCAGTTCTTC	TRBJ2-1	TRBV30	.	.
CAISGTGPSNQPQHF	TGTGCCATCAGTGGCACCGGACCCAGCAATCAGCCCCAGCATTTT	TRBJ1-5	TRBV10-3	.	once
CASTHRAGENTEAFF	TGTGCCAGCACCCACAGGGCCGGGGAGAACACTGAAGCTTTCTTT	TRBJ1-1	TRBV27	.	.
CASSLAGVPSYNEQFF	TGCGCCAGCAGCTTAGCGGGAGTCCCCTCCTACAATGAGCAGTTCTTC	TRBJ2-1	TRBV5-1	TRBD2	.
CASRERMNTEAFF	TGTGCCAGCAGGGAGCGAATGAACACTGAAGCTTTCTTT	TRBJ1-1	TRBV11-2	.	.
CSVIGTYEQYF	TGCAGCGTCATAGGGACCTACGAGCAGTACTTC	TRBJ2-7	TRBV29-1	.	.
CASSLYQGEQFF	TGTGCCAGCAGTCTCTACCAGGGCGAGCAGTTCTTC	TRBJ2-1	TRBV6-5	.	.
CATSRQRENTEAFF	TGTGCCACCAGCCGACAAAGAGAGAACACTGAAGCTTTCTTT	TRBJ1-1	TRBV15	.	.
CASSSGTSNQPQHF	TGTGCCAGCAGCTCGGGAACAAGCAATCAGCCCCAGCATTTT	TRBJ1-5	TRBV9	.	.
CASREMPCRADTQYF	TGTGCCAGCCGGGAAATGCCATGCCGTGCAGATACGCAGTATTTT	TRBJ2-3	TRBV21-1	.	.
CASSDSGKAGNTIYF	TGTGCCAGCAGTGACTCAGGGAAGGCTGGAAACACCATATATTTT	TRBJ1-3	TRBV2	.	once
CASSQEGGRRADTQYF	TGTGCCAGCAGCCAAGAAGGCGGGAGACGCGCAGATACGCAGTATTTT	TRBJ2-3	TRBV4-2	TRBD2	.
CATSKRTGKGQPQHF	TGTGCCACCAGCAAACGAACAGGGAAGGGTCAGCCCCAGCATTTT	TRBJ1-5	TRBV15	.	.
CASTLSGNRGVGVQETQYF	TGCGCCAGCACCCTCTCGGGCAATCGTGGGGTTGGGGTCCAAGAGACCCAGTACTTC	TRBJ2-5	TRBV5-1	.	once
CASSDPGYEQYF	TGTGCCAGCAGTGACCCGGGGTACGAGCAGTACTTC	TRBJ2-7	TRBV6-1	.	.
CASSPPGLAGYEQYF	TGTGCCAGCTCACCCCCGGGACTAGCGGGTTACGAGCAGTACTTC	TRBJ2-7	TRBV18	TRBD2	.
CASSARSGNTIYF	TGTGCCAGCAGTGCACGCTCTGGAAACACCATATATTTT	TRBJ1-3	TRBV7-9	.	.
CASSIRGRAATSARPNEQFF	TGTGCCAGTAGTATAAGGGGACGGGCAGCTACTAGCGCAAGACCCAATGAGCAGTTCTTC	TRBJ2-1	TRBV19	TRBD2	.
CASSSARVSGANVLTF	TGTGCCAGCAGCTCAGCCAGGGTCTCTGGGGCCAACGTCCTGACTTTC	TRBJ2-6	TRBV9	.	.
CASSLGANEQYF	TGTGCCAGCAGCCTCGGGGCCAACGAGCAGTACTTC	TRBJ2-7	TRBV12-3/TRBV12-4	.	.
CASSPSADSYEQYF	TGTGCCAGCTCACCATCGGCGGATTCCTACGAGCAGTACTTC	TRBJ2-7	TRBV18	.	.
CASSYDGATNEKLFF	TGTGCCAGCAGCTACGACGGTGCAACTAATGAAAAACTGTTTTTT	TRBJ1-4	TRBV5-4	.	.
CASSEVGAGDTGELFF	TGTGCCAGCAGTGAAGTTGGGGCGGGCGACACCGGGGAGCTGTTTTTT	TRBJ2-2	TRBV2	.	.
CASSPGETEAFF	TGTGCCAGCAGTCCCGGTGAGACTGAAGCTTTCTTT	TRBJ1-1	TRBV7-2	.	once
CASSQRGTSGSYTQYF	TGTGCCAGCAGCCAACGAGGGACTAGCGGGAGTTATACGCAGTATTTT	TRBJ2-3	TRBV3-1/TRBV3-2	TRBD2	.
CASRSPRTMVQETQYF	TGTGCCAGCAGATCCCCCCGGACAATGGTTCAAGAGACCCAGTACTTC	TRBJ2-5	TRBV28	.	.
CAIASRGGNSNQPQHF	TGTGCCATCGCAAGCAGGGGGGGAAACAGCAATCAGCCCCAGCATTTT	TRBJ1-5	TRBV10-3	TRBD1	.
CASSLPVGTGELFF	TGCGCCAGCAGCTTGCCAGTGGGCACCGGGGAGCTGTTTTTT	TRBJ2-2	TRBV5-1	.	few
CAGGYSSYEQYF	TGTGCCGGGGGGTATAGCTCCTACGAGCAGTACTTC	TRBJ2-7	TRBV14	.	.
CASSQDSARGGTTQYF	TGCGCCAGCAGCCAAGATAGTGCTCGAGGCGGGACTACCCAGTACTTC	TRBJ2-5	TRBV4-3	.	.
CASSQYRGQVTEAFF	TGCGCCAGCAGCCAGTACAGGGGGCAGGTCACTGAAGCTTTCTTT	TRBJ1-1	TRBV4-1	TRBD1	once